The next 5 T cell receptor beta chains were all read from a single sample in a study of beta chain features in type 1 diabetes. Sequenced material consisted of expressed TCRB transcripts (all of the isolated RNA was reverse transcribed). Profiled with immunoSEQ multiplex PCR; TCRdb holds only in-frame clones, not every one. Of 300,000 to 450,000 clones listed, around 19% are singletons. Sequencing was performed on naive CD4+ T cells from blood. The source of these receptors is a woman in her late teens or twenties in good health.

This chain links TRBV12-5 with TRBJ1-2; D unclear. Germline CDR1 LGHNT, CDR2 FRNRAP. This CDR3 is built from 13 residues. The germline V and J ends were trimmed by 3 bases and 1 base, with 6 bases remaining between them. CDR3 loop: CASGFGVNYGYTF. The DNA for the CDR3 is TGTGCTAGTGGTTTTGGAGTTAACTATGGCTACACCTTC.

This chain connects TRBV6-5 to TRBJ2-3; 9 bases agree with TRBD2. CDR1 is MNHEY, CDR2 SVGAGI, per germline. V was clipped by 2 bases and J by 5 bases; unmatched bases: 2. The CDR3 runs to 14 residues. The CDR3 region has the DNA TGTGCCAGCAGTTACCTTAGCGGGGGAGATACGCAGTATTTT. This encodes CASSYLSGGDTQYF.

This clone has more than one count but fewer than ten. This chain uses TRBV6-5 with TRBJ2-7, with D hard to call. This CDR3 has 14 residues. V shed 2 bases and J shed 3 bases, with 11 bases lying between them. CDR1 is MNHEY and CDR2 is SVGAGI in the germline V gene. CDR3 loop: CASSYEASGYEQYF. For the CDR3, the DNA is TGTGCCAGCAGTTACGAGGCCTCGGGCTACGAGCAGTACTTC.

The chain couples TRBV5-1 to TRBJ2-1; TRBD2 matches at 13 bases. V shed 5 bases, J shed 6 bases, and the junction held 8 bases outside the gene matches. Germline loops: CDR1 SGHRS, CDR2 YFSETQ. CDR3 length: 16 amino acids. The CDR3 DNA follows: TGCGCCAGCAGGCGGTCGGGACTAGCGGGACCCAATGAGCAGTTCTTC. As protein: CASRRSGLAGPNEQFF.

The CDR3 coding sequence is TGTGCCAGCAGCGCAGGGGCTAGCGGGAACACCGGGGAGCTGTTTTTT. Translation: CASSAGASGNTGELFF. The chain carries TRBV9 and TRBJ2-2; TRBD2 might be the D (7 bases). The CDR3 covers 16 residues. In germline, CDR1 is SGDLS, CDR2 YYNGEE. V shed 3 bases and J shed 1 base, with 13 bases lying between them.